This T cell receptor beta chain was retrieved from a study of radiotherapy plus CTLA-4 blockade in lung cancer. Study background: Disease control was achieved by 31% of patients, and objective responses by about 17%. The study's findings and limits: Among blood TCR repertoires after radiotherapy plus ipilimumab, tumor-derived clones expanded.

The CDR3 contains 14 residues. Germline values: CDR1 MNHEY, CDR2 SMNVEV (reference sequence). V was clipped by 2 bases and J by 5 bases; unmatched bases: 3. TCRdb's table, derived via immunoSEQ multiplex PCR, lists solely in-frame clones and lacks some. The repertoire holds about 53,000 clones, with almost 85% as singletons. Each patient with chemo-refractory metastatic non-small-cell lung cancer was treated with focal radiation plus CTLA-4 blockade using ipilimumab. With respect to this clone: What it binds is unknown.

The V gene is TRBV27, the J gene TRBJ2-3; TRBD1 aligns across 8 bases. This receptor was obtained from a human donor with non-small cell lung cancer whose response to radiotherapy plus ipilimumab could not be evaluated. Sample: peripheral blood, taken from a patient treated with radiotherapy plus ipilimumab. CDR3 DNA: TGTGCCAGCAGTTTACAGGGGGCAAGAGATACGCAGTATTTT. Translated: CASSLQGARDTQYF.